The TCR beta chain under discussion was sequenced for a study of identical twins. Broader study findings: Recombination models fit unrelated individuals' TCR alpha sharing but underestimated twins'. Zero-insertion analyses were open to partial confounding by invariant MAIT and iNKT cells.

Trimming removed 0 bases from V and 4 bases from J, with 8 bases in between. Germline V gene lookup returns CDR1 SNHLY and CDR2 FYNNEI. The CDR3 is 14 amino acids. Template switching (which added a universal primer site) was used, and cDNA carried unique molecular identifiers. TCRdb called the 5' RACE reads again in MiXCR, with one record for every CDR3 protein. The data hold some 240,000 distinct CDR3 sequences, with about 8.9% observed a single time. There are many counts of this clonotype. What it recognizes is unknown. This sample was also put to use in a study of yellow fever vaccine responses in identical twins. That source reports: The T cell response to vaccination in identical twins was reportedly partly convergent and partly personalized.

The rearrangement joins TRBV2 to TRBJ2-3, with TRBD2 as a possible D gene (5 bases). Sequences were obtained from CD8+ T cells sorted from blood. This TCR was recovered from a woman aged 18-30 years in good health. The chain's CDR3 is CASSEAPGSDTQYF. The CDR3 DNA sequence: TGTGCCAGCAGTGAAGCCCCGGGGTCAGATACGCAGTATTTT.